Listed below are T cell receptor beta chains from one sample, sequenced in a study of shared clonotypes between healthy human individuals. Repertoires were generated with immunoSEQ multiplex PCR, while TCRdb's copy carries only in-frame clones and drops some. Of about 2.1 million clones in the sample, 90% to 95% were seen once. Sequences were obtained from naive CD8+ T cells from PBMCs. The receptors were gathered from a man younger than 35 in good health. Some clones in this sample may be carry-over from other donors' samples. Both conserved end residues are part of each CDR3. The D gene is left open where the match is weak. Clone size is not always given. Where it is, it says once, few, many or a class for expanded clones.

TRBJ2-7 TRBD2 . TRBV19 CASSAGLAASYEQYF TGTGCCAGTAGTGCGGGACTAGCGGCCTCCTACGAGCAGTACTTC
TRBJ2-3 TRBD1 once TRBV9 CASSARDRSTDTQYF TGTGCCAGCAGCGCACGGGACAGAAGCACAGATACGCAGTATTTT
TRBJ2-2 TRBD1 . TRBV6-5 CASSYSQGAIIGELFF TGTGCCAGCAGTTACTCCCAGGGGGCGATTATCGGGGAGCTGTTTTTT
TRBJ1-5 TRBD1 . TRBV11-2 CASSYRTGDAPYSNQPQHF TGTGCCAGCAGCTACCGGACAGGGGACGCCCCTTATAGCAATCAGCCCCAGCATTTT
TRBJ2-1 . . TRBV27 CASTPGNFPYNEQFF TGTGCCAGCACCCCCGGGAATTTCCCCTACAATGAGCAGTTCTTC
TRBJ2-2 . . TRBV7-9 CASSPSEYTGELFF TGTGCCAGCAGCCCTAGCGAGTACACCGGGGAGCTGTTTTTT
TRBJ2-3 TRBD2 once TRBV27 CASSSGAGDWSDTQYF TGTGCCAGCAGTTCGGGAGCGGGAGATTGGTCAGATACGCAGTATTTT
TRBJ1-6 . . TRBV30 CAWSPYLWTERYNSPLHF TGTGCCTGGAGTCCCTACCTCTGGACCGAGCGGTATAATTCACCCCTCCACTTT
TRBJ2-6 TRBD2 . TRBV28 CASSFGTSGSEPGANVLTF TGTGCCAGCAGTTTCGGGACTAGCGGGAGCGAACCTGGGGCCAACGTCCTGACTTTC
TRBJ2-7 . . TRBV4-1 CASSQGRGQSYEQYF TGCGCCAGCAGCCAAGGGAGGGGACAGAGCTACGAGCAGTACTTC
TRBJ2-7 . . TRBV21-1 CASSKGNQGSNEQYF TGTGCCAGCAGCAAAGGGAACCAGGGGTCCAACGAGCAGTACTTC